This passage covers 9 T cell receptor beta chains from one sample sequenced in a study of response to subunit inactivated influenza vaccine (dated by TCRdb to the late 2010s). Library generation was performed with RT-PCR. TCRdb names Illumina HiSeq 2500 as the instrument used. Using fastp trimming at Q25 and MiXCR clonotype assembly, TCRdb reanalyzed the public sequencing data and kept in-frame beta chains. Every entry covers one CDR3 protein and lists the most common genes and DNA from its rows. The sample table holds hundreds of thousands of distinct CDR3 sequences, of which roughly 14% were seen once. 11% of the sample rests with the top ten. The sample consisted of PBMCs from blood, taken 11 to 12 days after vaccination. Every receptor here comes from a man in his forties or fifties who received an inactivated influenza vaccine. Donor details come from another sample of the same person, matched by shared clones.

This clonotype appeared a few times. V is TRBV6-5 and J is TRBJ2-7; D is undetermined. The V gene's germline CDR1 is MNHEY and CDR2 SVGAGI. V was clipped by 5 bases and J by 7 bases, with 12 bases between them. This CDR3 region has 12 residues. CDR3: CASSPTPGEQYF. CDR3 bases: TGTGCCAGCAGTCCGACACCCGGGGAGCAGTACTTC.

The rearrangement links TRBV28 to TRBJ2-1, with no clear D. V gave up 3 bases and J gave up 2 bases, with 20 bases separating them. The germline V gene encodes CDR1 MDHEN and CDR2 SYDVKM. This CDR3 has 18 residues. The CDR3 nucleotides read TGTGCCAGCAGTTTGTACCCCCCCTACAGTATTCCCTACAATGAGCAGTTCTTC. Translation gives CASSLYPPYSIPYNEQFF.

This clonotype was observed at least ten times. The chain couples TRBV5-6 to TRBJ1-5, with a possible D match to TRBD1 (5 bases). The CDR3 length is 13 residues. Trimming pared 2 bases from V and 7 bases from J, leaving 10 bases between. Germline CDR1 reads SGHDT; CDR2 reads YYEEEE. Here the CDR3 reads CASSLSGGQPQHF. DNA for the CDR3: TGTGCCAGCAGCTTAAGCGGGGGGCAGCCCCAGCATTTT.

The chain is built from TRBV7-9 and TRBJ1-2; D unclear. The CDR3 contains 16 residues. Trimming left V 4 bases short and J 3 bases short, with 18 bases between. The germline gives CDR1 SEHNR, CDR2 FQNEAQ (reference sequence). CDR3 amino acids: CASSSALTRSYYGYTF. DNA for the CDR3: TGTGCCAGCAGCTCAGCACTCACCCGGAGTTACTATGGCTACACCTTC.

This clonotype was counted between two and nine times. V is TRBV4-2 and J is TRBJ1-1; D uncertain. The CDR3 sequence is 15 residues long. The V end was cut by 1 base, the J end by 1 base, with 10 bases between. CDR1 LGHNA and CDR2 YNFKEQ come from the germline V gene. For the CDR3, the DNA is TGTGCCAGCAGCCAAGTGTGGGAAACGAACACTGAAGCTTTCTTT. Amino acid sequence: CASSQVWETNTEAFF.

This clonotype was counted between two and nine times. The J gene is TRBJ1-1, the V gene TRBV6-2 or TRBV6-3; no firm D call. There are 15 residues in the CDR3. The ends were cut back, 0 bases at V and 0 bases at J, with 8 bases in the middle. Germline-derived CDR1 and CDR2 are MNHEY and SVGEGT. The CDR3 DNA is TGTGCCAGCAGTTACTCCAGAGTCATGAACACTGAAGCTTTCTTT. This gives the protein CASSYSRVMNTEAFF.

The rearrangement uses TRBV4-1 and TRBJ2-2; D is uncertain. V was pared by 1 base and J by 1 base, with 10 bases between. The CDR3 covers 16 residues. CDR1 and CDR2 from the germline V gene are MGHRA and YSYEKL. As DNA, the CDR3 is TGCGCCAGCAGCCAAGTTTCCAGTGAGAACACCGGGGAGCTGTTTTTT. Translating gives CASSQVSSENTGELFF.

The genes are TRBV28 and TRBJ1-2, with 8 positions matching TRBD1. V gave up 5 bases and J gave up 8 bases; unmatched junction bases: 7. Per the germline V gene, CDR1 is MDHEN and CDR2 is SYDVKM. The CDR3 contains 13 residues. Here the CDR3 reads CASSNGQGGGYTF. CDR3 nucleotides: TGTGCCAGCAGTAACGGACAGGGCGGAGGCTACACCTTC.

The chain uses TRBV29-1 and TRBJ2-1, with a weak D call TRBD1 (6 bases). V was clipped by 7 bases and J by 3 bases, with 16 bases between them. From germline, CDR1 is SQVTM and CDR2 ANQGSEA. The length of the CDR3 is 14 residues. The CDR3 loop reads CSGQPKGHYNEQFF. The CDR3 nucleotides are TGCAGCGGCCAACCCAAGGGACACTACAATGAGCAGTTCTTC.